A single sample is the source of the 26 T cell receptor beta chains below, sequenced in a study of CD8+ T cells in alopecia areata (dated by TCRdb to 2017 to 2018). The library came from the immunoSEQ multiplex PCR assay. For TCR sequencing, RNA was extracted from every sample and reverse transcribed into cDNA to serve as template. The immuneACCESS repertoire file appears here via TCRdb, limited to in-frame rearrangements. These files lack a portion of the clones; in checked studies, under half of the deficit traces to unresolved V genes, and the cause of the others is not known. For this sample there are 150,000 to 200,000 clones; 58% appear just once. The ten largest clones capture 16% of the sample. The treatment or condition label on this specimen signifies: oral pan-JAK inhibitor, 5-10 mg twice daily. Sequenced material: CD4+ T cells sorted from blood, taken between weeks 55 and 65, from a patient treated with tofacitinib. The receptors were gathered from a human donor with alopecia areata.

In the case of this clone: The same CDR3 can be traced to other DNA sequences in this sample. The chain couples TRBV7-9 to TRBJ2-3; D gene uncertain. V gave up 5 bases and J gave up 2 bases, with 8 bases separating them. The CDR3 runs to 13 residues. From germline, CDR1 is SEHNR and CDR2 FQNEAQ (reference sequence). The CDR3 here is CASSPGPTDTQYF. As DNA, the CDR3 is TGTGCCAGCAGCCCCGGACCCACAGATACGCAGTATTTT.

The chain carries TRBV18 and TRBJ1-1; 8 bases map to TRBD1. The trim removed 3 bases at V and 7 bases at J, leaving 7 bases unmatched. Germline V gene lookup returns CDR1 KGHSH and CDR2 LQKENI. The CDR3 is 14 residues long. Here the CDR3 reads CASSPSGGIHEAFF. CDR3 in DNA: TGTGCCAGCTCACCGTCAGGGGGCATCCATGAAGCTTTCTTT.

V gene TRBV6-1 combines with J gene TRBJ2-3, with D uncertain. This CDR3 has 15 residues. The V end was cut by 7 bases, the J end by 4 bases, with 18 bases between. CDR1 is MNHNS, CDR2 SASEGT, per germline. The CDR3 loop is CASNYALLSADTQYF. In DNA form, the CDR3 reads TGTGCCAGCAATTATGCCCTCTTAAGCGCAGATACGCAGTATTTT.

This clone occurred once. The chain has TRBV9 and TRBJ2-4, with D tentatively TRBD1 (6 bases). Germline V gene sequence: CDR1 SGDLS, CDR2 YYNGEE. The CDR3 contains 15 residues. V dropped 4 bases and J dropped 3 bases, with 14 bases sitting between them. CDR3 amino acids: CASSPGHHGKNIQYF. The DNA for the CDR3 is TGTGCCAGCAGCCCGGGACATCACGGCAAAAACATTCAGTACTTC. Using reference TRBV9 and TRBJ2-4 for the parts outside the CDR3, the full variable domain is DSGVTQTPKHLITATGQRVTLRCSPRSGDLSVYWYQQSLDQGLQFLIQYYNGEERAKGNILERFSAQQFPDLHSELNLSSLELGDSALYFCASSPGHHGKNIQYFGAGTRLSVL.

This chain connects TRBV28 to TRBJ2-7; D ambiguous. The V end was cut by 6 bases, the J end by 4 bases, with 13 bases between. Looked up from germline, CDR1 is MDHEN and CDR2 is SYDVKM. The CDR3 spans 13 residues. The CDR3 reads CASSPASPYEQYF. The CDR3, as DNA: TGTGCCAGCAGCCCCGCCTCTCCTTACGAGCAGTACTTC.

CDR3 in DNA: TGCAGCGACCACTCCCGGACAGGGGGAGGCTACACCTTC. This codes for CSDHSRTGGGYTF. The chain is built from TRBV29-1 and TRBJ1-2; TRBD1 agrees at 10 bases. The CDR3 is 13 amino acids. Trimming removed 7 bases from V and 8 bases from J; junction bases left unmatched: 10. The germline CDR1 and CDR2 sequences are SQVTM and ANQGSEA. Drawing the rest from reference TRBV29-1 and TRBJ1-2, the complete variable domain is SAVISQKPSRDICQRGTSLTIQCQVDSQVTMMFWYRQQPGQSLTLIATANQGSEATYESGFVIDKFPISRPNLTFSTLTVSNMSPEDSSIYLCSDHSRTGGGYTFGSGTRLTVV.

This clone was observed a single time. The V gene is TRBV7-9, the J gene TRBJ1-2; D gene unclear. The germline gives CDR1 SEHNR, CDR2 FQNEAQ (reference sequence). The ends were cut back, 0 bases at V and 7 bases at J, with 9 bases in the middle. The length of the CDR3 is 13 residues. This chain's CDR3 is CASSLAGYGGYTF. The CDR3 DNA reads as TGTGCCAGCAGCTTAGCAGGGTACGGTGGCTACACCTTC.

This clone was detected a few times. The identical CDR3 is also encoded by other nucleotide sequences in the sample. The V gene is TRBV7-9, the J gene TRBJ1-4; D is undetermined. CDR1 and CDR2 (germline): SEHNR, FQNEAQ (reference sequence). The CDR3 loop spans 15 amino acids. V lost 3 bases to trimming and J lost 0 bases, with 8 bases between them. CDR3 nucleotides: TGTGCCAGCAGCTTGGGCCTTACAACTAATGAAAAACTGTTTTTT. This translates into CASSLGLTTNEKLFF.

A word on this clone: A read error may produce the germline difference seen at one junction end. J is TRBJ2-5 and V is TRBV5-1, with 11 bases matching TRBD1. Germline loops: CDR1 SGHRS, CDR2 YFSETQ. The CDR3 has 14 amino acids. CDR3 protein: CASRLGQGEETQYF. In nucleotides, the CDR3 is TGCGCCAGCAGGTTGGGACAGGGGGAAGAGACCCAGTACTTC.

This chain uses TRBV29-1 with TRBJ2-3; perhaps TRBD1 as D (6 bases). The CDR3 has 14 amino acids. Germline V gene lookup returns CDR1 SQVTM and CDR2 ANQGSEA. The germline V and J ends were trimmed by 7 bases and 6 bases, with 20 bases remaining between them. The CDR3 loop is CSATDSTGGDTQYF. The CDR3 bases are TGCAGCGCCACGGACAGCACGGGTGGGGATACGCAGTATTTT.

CDR3 DNA sequence: TGCAGCGTTGGAAGGTCAGGGGTATCCTACGAGCAGTACTTC. It encodes CSVGRSGVSYEQYF. The rearrangement links TRBV29-1 to TRBJ2-7; D perhaps matches TRBD1 (6 bases). The germline V and J ends were trimmed by 4 bases and 1 base, with 14 bases remaining between them. The CDR3 is 14 amino acids. Germline V gene lookup returns CDR1 SQVTM and CDR2 ANQGSEA.

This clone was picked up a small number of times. The CDR3 region has the DNA TGCGCCAGCAGCCCCCTAGGAACCCTTAGCACAGATACGCAGTATTTT. Translating it yields CASSPLGTLSTDTQYF. J is TRBJ2-3 and V is TRBV4-1, with D hard to call. Germline assignment: CDR1 MGHRA and CDR2 YSYEKL. Trimming took 4 bases from V and 0 from J, leaving 14 bases between them. This CDR3 spans 16 amino acids.

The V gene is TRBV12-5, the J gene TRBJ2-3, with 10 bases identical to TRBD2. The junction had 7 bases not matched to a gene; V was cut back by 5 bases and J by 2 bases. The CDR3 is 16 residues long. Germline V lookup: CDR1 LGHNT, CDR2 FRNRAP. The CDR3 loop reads CASGHAGTSVTDTQYF. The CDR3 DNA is TGTGCTAGTGGTCACGCCGGGACTAGCGTCACAGATACGCAGTATTTT.

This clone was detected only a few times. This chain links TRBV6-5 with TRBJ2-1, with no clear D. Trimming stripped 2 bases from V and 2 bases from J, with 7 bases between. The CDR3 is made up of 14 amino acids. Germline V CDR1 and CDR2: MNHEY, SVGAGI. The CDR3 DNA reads TGTGCCAGCAGTTACGATCCCCCCTACAATGAGCAGTTCTTC. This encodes CASSYDPPYNEQFF.

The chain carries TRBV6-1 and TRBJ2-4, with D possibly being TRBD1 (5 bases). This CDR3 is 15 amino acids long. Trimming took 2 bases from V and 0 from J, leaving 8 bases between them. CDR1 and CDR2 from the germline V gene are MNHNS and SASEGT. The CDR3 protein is CASSEQGRAKNIQYF. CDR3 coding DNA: TGTGCCAGCAGTGAACAGGGTAGAGCCAAAAACATTCAGTACTTC.

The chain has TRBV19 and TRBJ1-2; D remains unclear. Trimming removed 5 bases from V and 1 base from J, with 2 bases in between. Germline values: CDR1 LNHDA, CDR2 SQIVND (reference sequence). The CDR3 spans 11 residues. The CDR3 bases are TGTGCCAGTAGTCTTAACTATGGCTACACCTTC. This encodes CASSLNYGYTF.

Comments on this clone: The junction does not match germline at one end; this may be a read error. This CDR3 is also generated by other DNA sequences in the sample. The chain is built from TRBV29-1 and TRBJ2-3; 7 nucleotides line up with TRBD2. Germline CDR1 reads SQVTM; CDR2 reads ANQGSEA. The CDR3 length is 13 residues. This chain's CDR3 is CSVEGRVTDTQYF. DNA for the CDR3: TGCAGCGTGGAAGGGAGGGTCACAGATACGCAGTATTTT.

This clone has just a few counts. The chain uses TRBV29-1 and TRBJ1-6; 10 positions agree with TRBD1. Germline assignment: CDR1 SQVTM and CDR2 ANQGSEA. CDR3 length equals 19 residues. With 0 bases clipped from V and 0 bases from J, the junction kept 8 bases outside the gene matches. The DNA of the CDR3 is TGCAGCGTTGAAGATCCTGACAGGGGGCCGAGCTCCTATAATTCACCCCTCCACTTT. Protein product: CSVEDPDRGPSSYNSPLHF.

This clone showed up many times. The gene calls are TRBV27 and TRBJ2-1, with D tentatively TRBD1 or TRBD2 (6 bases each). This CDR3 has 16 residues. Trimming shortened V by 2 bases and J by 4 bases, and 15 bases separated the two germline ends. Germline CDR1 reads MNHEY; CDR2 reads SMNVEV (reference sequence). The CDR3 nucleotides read TGTGCCAGCAGTTTAAATCGGGGGCTGGGGTACAATGAGCAGTTCTTC. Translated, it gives CASSLNRGLGYNEQFF.

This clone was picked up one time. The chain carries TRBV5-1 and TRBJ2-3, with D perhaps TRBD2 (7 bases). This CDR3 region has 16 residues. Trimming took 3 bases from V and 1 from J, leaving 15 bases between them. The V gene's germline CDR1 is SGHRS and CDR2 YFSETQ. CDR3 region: CASSSRGAPGTDTQYF. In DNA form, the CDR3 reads TGCGCCAGCAGCTCCCGGGGGGCGCCGGGCACAGATACGCAGTATTTT.

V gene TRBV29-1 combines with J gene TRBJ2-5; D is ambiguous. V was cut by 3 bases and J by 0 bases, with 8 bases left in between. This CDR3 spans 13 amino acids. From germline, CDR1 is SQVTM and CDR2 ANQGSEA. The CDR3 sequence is CSVDAPYQETQYF. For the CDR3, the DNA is TGCAGCGTTGACGCCCCGTACCAAGAGACCCAGTACTTC.

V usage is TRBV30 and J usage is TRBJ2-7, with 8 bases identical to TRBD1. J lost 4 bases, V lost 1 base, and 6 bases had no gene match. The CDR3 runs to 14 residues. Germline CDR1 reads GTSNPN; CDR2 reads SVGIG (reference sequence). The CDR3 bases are TGTGCCTGGAGTGGCGGGACAGGTTCGTACGAGCAGTACTTC. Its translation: CAWSGGTGSYEQYF.

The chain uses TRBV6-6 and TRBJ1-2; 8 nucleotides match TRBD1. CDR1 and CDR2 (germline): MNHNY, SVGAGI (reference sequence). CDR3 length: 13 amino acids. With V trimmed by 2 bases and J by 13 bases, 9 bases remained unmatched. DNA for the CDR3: TGTGCCAGCAGTTACCCGGGGACGGACAGGGTCACCTTC. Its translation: CASSYPGTDRVTF.

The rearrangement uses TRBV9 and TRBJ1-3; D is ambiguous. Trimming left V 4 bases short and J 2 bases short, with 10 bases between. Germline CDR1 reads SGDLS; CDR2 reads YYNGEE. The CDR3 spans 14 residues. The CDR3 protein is CASSPRPPGNTIYF. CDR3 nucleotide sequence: TGTGCCAGCAGCCCCCGCCCTCCTGGAAACACCATATATTTT. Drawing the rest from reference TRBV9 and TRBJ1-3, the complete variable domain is DSGVTQTPKHLITATGQRVTLRCSPRSGDLSVYWYQQSLDQGLQFLIQYYNGEERAKGNILERFSAQQFPDLHSELNLSSLELGDSALYFCASSPRPPGNTIYFGEGSWLTVV.

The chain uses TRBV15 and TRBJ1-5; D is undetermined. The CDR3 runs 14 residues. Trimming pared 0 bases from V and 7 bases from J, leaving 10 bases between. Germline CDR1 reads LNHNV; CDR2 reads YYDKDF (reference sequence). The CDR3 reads CATSRDNGNQPQHF. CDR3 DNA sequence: TGTGCCACCAGCAGAGATAACGGTAACCAGCCCCAGCATTTT.

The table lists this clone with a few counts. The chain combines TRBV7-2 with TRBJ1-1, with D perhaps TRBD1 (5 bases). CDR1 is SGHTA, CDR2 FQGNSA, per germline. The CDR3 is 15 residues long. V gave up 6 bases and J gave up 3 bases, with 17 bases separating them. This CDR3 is CASRLTAQGYTEAFF. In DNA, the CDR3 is TGTGCCAGCAGACTAACAGCGCAGGGATACACTGAAGCTTTCTTT.